The present TCR beta chain was sequenced within a study of glioma-infiltrating T cells. Findings and caveats of the study: Tissue and blood shared very few CDR3 sequences. Gliomas, especially low-grade, showed above-expected tissue-blood divergence; non-neoplastic patients showed below.

Of note for this clonotype: The antigen is unknown. This clone may be a read error of a much larger clone one base away.

Amplification of TCR alpha and beta CDR3 regions from RNA used iRepertoire nested multiplex PCR. Input was 100-400 ng of tissue mRNA or PBMC total RNA. TCRdb redid the calling of the multiplex PCR reads with MiXCR, one entry per CDR3 protein. The sample records about 180,000 distinct CDR3 sequences, under 55% being singletons. The sample comprised glioma tissue, nonneoplastic brain tissue, or PBMCs (not recorded which). This receptor was obtained from a human donor with low-grade glioma or glioblastoma, undergoing nonglioma brain surgery, or in good health (not recorded which).

CDR3 sequence reads: CASSESGDSPPHF. CDR3 bases: TGTGCCAGCAGTGAGTCGGGGGATTCACCCCCCCACTTT. The chain combines TRBV2 with TRBJ1-6, with a weak D call TRBD1 (5 bases). Germline-derived CDR1 and CDR2 are SNHLY and FYNNEI. The CDR3 contains 13 residues. Filled out from reference TRBV2 and TRBJ1-6, the complete variable domain reads EPEVTQTPSHQVTQMGQEVILRCVPISNHLYFYWYRQILGQKVEFLVSFYNNEISEKSEIFDDQFSVERPDGSNFTLKIRSTKLEDSAMYFCASSESGDSPPHFGNGTRLTVT.